This T cell receptor beta chain is drawn from a study of early T cells in non-severe SARS-CoV-2 infection. The trim removed 5 bases at V and 6 bases at J, leaving 5 bases unmatched. Germline V gives CDR1 MNHNS, CDR2 SASEGT. The CDR3 runs 14 residues. This clonotype was observed at least ten times. Unique molecular identifiers were affixed to single, distinct cDNA molecules. In TCRdb, the 5' RACE reads were re-called with MiXCR into one record per CDR3 protein. In the table there are 45,000 to 60,000 distinct CDR3 sequences, 9.3% of which are singletons. Sequenced input: whole blood. This sequence was found in an adult who was a healthcare worker with PCR-confirmed SARS-CoV-2 infection or an uninfected control (not recorded which). The chain carries TRBV6-1 and TRBJ2-7; 12 nucleotides match TRBD2. In DNA, the CDR3 is TGTGCCAGCAGTCATACTAGCGGGGGGCGCGAGCAGTACTTC. Translation: CASSHTSGGREQYF.